A selection of T cell receptor beta chains follows, all from one sample in a study of T cells after yellow fever vaccination. From the 5' RACE reads, TCRdb called clonotypes with MiXCR, one entry per CDR3 protein. The table lists roughly 310,000 distinct CDR3 sequences, approximately 9% of them singletons, with roughly 17% in the top ten. The specimen was PBMCs, collected on the day of the first yellow fever vaccination. The receptors originated from a man between 18 and 29 years old who received the YFV17D yellow fever vaccine. CDR3s include the opening cysteine and the closing phenylalanine or tryptophan. A D gene is named only where the DNA matches it firmly. Size tells how often a clone was seen (once, few, many) or the class of an expanded clone, and some rows leave it out.

CDR3 DNA: TGTGCCACCCGGGAGGGGGGGGCATACAATGAGCAGTTCTTC
CDR3 protein: CATREGGAYNEQFF
clone size: -
D gene: TRBD2
V gene: TRBV11-2
J gene: TRBJ2-1

CDR3 DNA: TGCGCCAGCAGCTTACCCGGGACCGAAAAACTGTTTTTT
CDR3 protein: CASSLPGTEKLFF
clone size: -
D gene: -
V gene: TRBV5-1
J gene: TRBJ1-4

CDR3 DNA: TGTGCCAGCAGACCCCAAGGAGGCGGGCTATACGAGCAGTACTTC
CDR3 protein: CASRPQGGGLYEQYF
clone size: -
D gene: -
V gene: TRBV28
J gene: TRBJ2-7

CDR3 DNA: TGTGCCAGCAGCTTGAGAGGGGGCGACGGAGAGACCCAGTACTTC
CDR3 protein: CASSLRGGDGETQYF
clone size: few
D gene: TRBD1
V gene: TRBV5-6
J gene: TRBJ2-5

CDR3 DNA: TGTGCCAGCAGTTACCCGGGACAGGGGCCCTACGAGCAGTACTTC
CDR3 protein: CASSYPGQGPYEQYF
clone size: few
D gene: TRBD1
V gene: TRBV6-2/TRBV6-3
J gene: TRBJ2-7

CDR3 DNA: TGTGCCGCCACGGGCAGAAACCTGAACACCATATATTTT
CDR3 protein: CAATGRNLNTIYF
clone size: -
D gene: -
V gene: TRBV10-3
J gene: TRBJ1-3

CDR3 DNA: TGCGCCAGCAGACCTAGCGGGGGGGCGCGGGCCGGGGAGCTGTTTTTT
CDR3 protein: CASRPSGGARAGELFF
clone size: many
D gene: TRBD2
V gene: TRBV4-3
J gene: TRBJ2-2

CDR3 DNA: TGCAGTGCTAGTCCCGTTCGAGCGGGGGGATTGGATGAGCAGTTCTTC
CDR3 protein: CSASPVRAGGLDEQFF
clone size: -
D gene: TRBD2
V gene: TRBV20-1
J gene: TRBJ2-1

CDR3 DNA: TGCGCCAGCAGCCAAGATTTTAGGACAGACCTCTCCTACAATGAGCAGTTCTTC
CDR3 protein: CASSQDFRTDLSYNEQFF
clone size: few
D gene: -
V gene: TRBV4-1
J gene: TRBJ2-1

CDR3 DNA: TGTGCCAGCAGCCGCGACAGGGATGAGCAGTTCTTC
CDR3 protein: CASSRDRDEQFF
clone size: many
D gene: TRBD1
V gene: TRBV12-3/TRBV12-4
J gene: TRBJ2-1

CDR3 DNA: TGTGCCACCAGTGATTTAGGTGTCAGAGTGAAGAGAACCCAGTACTTC
CDR3 protein: CATSDLGVRVKRTQYF
clone size: -
D gene: -
V gene: TRBV24-1
J gene: TRBJ2-5

CDR3 DNA: TGTGCCAGCAGTGCCCCGGGCGGGGGGGCCATCAATGAGCAGTTCTTC
CDR3 protein: CASSAPGGGAINEQFF
clone size: few
D gene: TRBD2
V gene: TRBV12-3/TRBV12-4
J gene: TRBJ2-1

CDR3 DNA: TGTGCCAGCAGCTTGAGGGGGGGATCTACGTACAATGAGCAGTTCTTC
CDR3 protein: CASSLRGGSTYNEQFF
clone size: many
D gene: -
V gene: TRBV5-6
J gene: TRBJ2-1

CDR3 DNA: TGCGCCAGCAGAGGTACAGCGGTACGCACAGATACGCAGTATTTT
CDR3 protein: CASRGTAVRTDTQYF
clone size: -
D gene: -
V gene: TRBV4-1
J gene: TRBJ2-3

CDR3 DNA: TGCAGTGCCGAAGACGGAAATACGCAGTATTTT
CDR3 protein: CSAEDGNTQYF
clone size: -
D gene: -
V gene: TRBV20-1
J gene: TRBJ2-3

CDR3 DNA: TGTGCCACCAGCAGAGAGGGGACAGCCAACACCGGGGAGCTGTTTTTT
CDR3 protein: CATSREGTANTGELFF
clone size: few
D gene: TRBD1
V gene: TRBV15
J gene: TRBJ2-2

CDR3 DNA: TGTGCCAGCACCTCAACCTGGAGTCTCTACACCTTC
CDR3 protein: CASTSTWSLYTF
clone size: few
D gene: -
V gene: TRBV12-3/TRBV12-4
J gene: TRBJ1-2

CDR3 DNA: TGTGCCAGCAGCCAACGGAAAGGGGCCTACAATGAGCAGTTCTTC
CDR3 protein: CASSQRKGAYNEQFF
clone size: -
D gene: -
V gene: TRBV14
J gene: TRBJ2-1

CDR3 DNA: TGTGCCAGCAGCTACATCCCGGGACTAGGACAAGAGACCCAGTACTTC
CDR3 protein: CASSYIPGLGQETQYF
clone size: -
D gene: TRBD2
V gene: TRBV5-6
J gene: TRBJ2-5

CDR3 DNA: TGTGCCAGCAGCGAACTCGGCGGGGGGCCCTCTGGGCAGTTCTTC
CDR3 protein: CASSELGGGPSGQFF
clone size: -
D gene: TRBD2
V gene: TRBV7-9
J gene: TRBJ2-1

CDR3 DNA: TGTGCCAGCAGCCGGATGTTGTTGACGGGGGGAGGGGAGACCCAGTACTTC
CDR3 protein: CASSRMLLTGGGETQYF
clone size: many
D gene: TRBD2
V gene: TRBV7-2
J gene: TRBJ2-5

CDR3 DNA: TGTGCCAGCAGCAACCTGGGGCAGACCGAAGAGACCCAGTACTTC
CDR3 protein: CASSNLGQTEETQYF
clone size: few
D gene: -
V gene: TRBV11-2
J gene: TRBJ2-5

CDR3 DNA: TGTGCCTGGAGGGGCTACAATGAGCAGTTCTTC
CDR3 protein: CAWRGYNEQFF
clone size: few
D gene: -
V gene: TRBV30
J gene: TRBJ2-1

CDR3 DNA: TGCAGTGCTAGTTTCGCGGGCTCCTACAATGAGCAGTTCTTC
CDR3 protein: CSASFAGSYNEQFF
clone size: many
D gene: -
V gene: TRBV20-1
J gene: TRBJ2-1

CDR3 DNA: TGCGCCAGCAGCTTCGTGACAGGGGGTTTTTACGAGCAGTACTTC
CDR3 protein: CASSFVTGGFYEQYF
clone size: few
D gene: TRBD1
V gene: TRBV5-1
J gene: TRBJ2-7

CDR3 DNA: TGCGCCAGCAGCCAAGACCTCAGGGGTAGGGAGACCCAGTACTTC
CDR3 protein: CASSQDLRGRETQYF
clone size: many
D gene: -
V gene: TRBV4-3
J gene: TRBJ2-5

CDR3 DNA: TGCGCCAGCAGCCAAGACGCCCAGGGGTGGACTGAAGCTTTCTTT
CDR3 protein: CASSQDAQGWTEAFF
clone size: -
D gene: -
V gene: TRBV4-3
J gene: TRBJ1-1

CDR3 DNA: TGTGCCAGCAGCAAAGAAGTCAGGGGTCAGGGCACAGATACGCAGTATTTT
CDR3 protein: CASSKEVRGQGTDTQYF
clone size: few
D gene: -
V gene: TRBV7-2
J gene: TRBJ2-3

CDR3 DNA: TGTGCCAGCAGTTTATCCATGGGAGGAGGCACTGAAGCTTTCTTT
CDR3 protein: CASSLSMGGGTEAFF
clone size: -
D gene: -
V gene: TRBV27
J gene: TRBJ1-1

CDR3 DNA: TGTGCCAGCAGCATTGACAGGGTCGGAAACACCATATATTTT
CDR3 protein: CASSIDRVGNTIYF
clone size: -
D gene: TRBD1
V gene: TRBV28
J gene: TRBJ1-3

CDR3 DNA: TGCAGCGTTGCCCTCGGGACAGGGTACACAGATACGCAGTATTTT
CDR3 protein: CSVALGTGYTDTQYF
clone size: few
D gene: TRBD1
V gene: TRBV29-1
J gene: TRBJ2-3

CDR3 DNA: TGTGCCATCAGTAACAGGGAGGGAGAGACCCAGTACTTC
CDR3 protein: CAISNREGETQYF
clone size: few
D gene: -
V gene: TRBV10-3
J gene: TRBJ2-5

CDR3 DNA: TGCGCCAGCAGCTTACTAGTCTCTGGGGCCAACGTCCTGACTTTC
CDR3 protein: CASSLLVSGANVLTF
clone size: few
D gene: -
V gene: TRBV5-1
J gene: TRBJ2-6

CDR3 DNA: TGTGCCAGCAGTCCAACAACCTCTGGGGCCAACGTCCTGACTTTC
CDR3 protein: CASSPTTSGANVLTF
clone size: few
D gene: -
V gene: TRBV6-1
J gene: TRBJ2-6

CDR3 DNA: TGTGCCAGCAGCTCCAGGGTTCTCCAAGAGACCCAGTACTTC
CDR3 protein: CASSSRVLQETQYF
clone size: many
D gene: -
V gene: TRBV7-9
J gene: TRBJ2-5

CDR3 DNA: TGTGCCAGCAGTTACTCCCACAATGAGCAGTTCTTC
CDR3 protein: CASSYSHNEQFF
clone size: many
D gene: -
V gene: TRBV6-6
J gene: TRBJ2-1

CDR3 DNA: TGTGCCAGCAAAACAATAGCGGTACAAGAGACCCAGTACTTC
CDR3 protein: CASKTIAVQETQYF
clone size: many
D gene: -
V gene: TRBV27
J gene: TRBJ2-5

CDR3 DNA: TGTGCCAGCAGCCCGGGACCTGGGCAGCCCCAGCATTTT
CDR3 protein: CASSPGPGQPQHF
clone size: -
D gene: -
V gene: TRBV7-2
J gene: TRBJ1-5

CDR3 DNA: TGTGCCAGCAGCTTAGATCTGAGCTCTGGAAACACCATATATTTT
CDR3 protein: CASSLDLSSGNTIYF
clone size: few
D gene: -
V gene: TRBV7-8
J gene: TRBJ1-3

CDR3 DNA: TGTGCCAGCAGCCCCTCACAGGGGCAAGGGGAGCTGTTTTTT
CDR3 protein: CASSPSQGQGELFF
clone size: many
D gene: TRBD1
V gene: TRBV4-2
J gene: TRBJ2-2

CDR3 DNA: TGTGCCACCGCGACAGGGTTTTACAATGAGCAGTTCTTC
CDR3 protein: CATATGFYNEQFF
clone size: many
D gene: TRBD1
V gene: TRBV6-1
J gene: TRBJ2-1

CDR3 DNA: TGTGCCACCAGCAGAGATCCCTTGGGGACCCAGTACTTC
CDR3 protein: CATSRDPLGTQYF
clone size: many
D gene: -
V gene: TRBV15
J gene: TRBJ2-5

CDR3 DNA: TGTGCCAGCACCCTCCCGGGGAGGGGCACAGATACGCAGTATTTT
CDR3 protein: CASTLPGRGTDTQYF
clone size: few
D gene: TRBD2
V gene: TRBV6-1
J gene: TRBJ2-3

CDR3 DNA: TGTGCCAGCAGCTATGGGACTAGCGGGCACAATGAGCAGTTCTTC
CDR3 protein: CASSYGTSGHNEQFF
clone size: many
D gene: TRBD2
V gene: TRBV5-4
J gene: TRBJ2-1

CDR3 DNA: TGCGCCAGCAGCCAAGACCCAGGAGGGAACAGGGAAGCTTTCTTT
CDR3 protein: CASSQDPGGNREAFF
clone size: -
D gene: -
V gene: TRBV4-1
J gene: TRBJ1-1

CDR3 DNA: TGCAGTGCTAGAGATCACCAGGGTGAGACCCAGTACTTC
CDR3 protein: CSARDHQGETQYF
clone size: -
D gene: -
V gene: TRBV20-1
J gene: TRBJ2-5

CDR3 DNA: TGTGCCAGCAGCTGGAGACAGGGGAAAGAGACCCAGTACTTC
CDR3 protein: CASSWRQGKETQYF
clone size: -
D gene: TRBD1
V gene: TRBV5-4
J gene: TRBJ2-5

CDR3 DNA: TGTGCCAGCAGCCACCGGGGTGGGCGGGGGGAACCCACAGATACGCAGTATTTT
CDR3 protein: CASSHRGGRGEPTDTQYF
clone size: -
D gene: TRBD2
V gene: TRBV4-2
J gene: TRBJ2-3

CDR3 DNA: TGTGCCAGCAGTCGGGACCCCGGAGGCGAGCAGTACTTC
CDR3 protein: CASSRDPGGEQYF
clone size: few
D gene: -
V gene: TRBV6-5
J gene: TRBJ2-7

CDR3 DNA: TGTGCCAGCAGCTTAATCGGAGCTACAGGGGCCGAGCAGTACTTC
CDR3 protein: CASSLIGATGAEQYF
clone size: -
D gene: TRBD1
V gene: TRBV11-2
J gene: TRBJ2-7

CDR3 DNA: TGTGCCAGCAGTCGCGGTGAGGCCAGCAATCAGCCCCAGCATTTT
CDR3 protein: CASSRGEASNQPQHF
clone size: few
D gene: -
V gene: TRBV7-2
J gene: TRBJ1-5